This T cell receptor (beta chain) is drawn from a study of shared clonotypes between healthy human individuals (dated by TCRdb to the early 2020s). Context from the whole study: The cohort included a few men and a couple of women between 18 and 49 years of age. To increase sequencing depth and limit assay-specific biases, TCR repertoire library preparation and sequencing were carried out by different laboratories using diverse techniques. Each donor's leukapheresis produced roughly between roughly 0.85 and 9.5 billion PBMCs. The study deeply sequenced blood TCR repertoires of about 5 healthy adults to estimate repertoire size and the extent of clonotype sharing between individuals. For each donor, three plates each were used for CD4 naive and CD4 memory, two plates were used for CD8 naive, and one plate was used for CD8 memory.

Using the deep immunoSEQ assay, multiplex PCR amplified TCR CDR3 regions from genomic DNA. For each cell subset, the extracted genomic DNA was distributed evenly across all wells of several immunoSEQ 96-well plates, and each plate served as one replicate. For sorted subsets, about 0.2 ug genomic DNA, equal to about 30,000 T cell genomes, was loaded into each replicate PCR. Purified libraries were measured with a Qubit 3.0 fluorometer, size-checked on a Bioanalyzer 2100, and measured again with the KAPA Library Quantification kit. Every immunoSEQ 96-well plate was sequenced on a dedicated single-read 150-cycle Illumina NextSeq 550 flow cell. As for how the authors treated the data: The immunoSEQ output contained only junctional sequences without quality scores, so filtering could not match that applied to full-length reads. To assign V/J genes and CDR3, sequences were annotated using PyIR, a Python wrapper for IgBLAST v1.9, with IMGT germline references. Reads were filtered out if the reads had weak V/J assignments (E-value above 1e-6), no CDR3, stop codons, out-of-frame junctions, or ambiguous translated residues. A V3J clonotype was defined by an identical inferred V gene, J gene, and CDR3 amino acid sequence. To compute the percentage overlap between repertoires, the number of shared unique clonotypes was divided by the size of the smaller repertoire. RTK rarefaction, the Chao1 estimator, and Recon v2.1 estimates of unobserved clonotypes were used to assess repertoire richness. Generation probabilities were computed with OLGA for all TCRbeta clonotypes obtained by the gDNA method from a handful of donors. In TCRdb, the immuneACCESS table is reduced to in-frame sequences with V and J assigned. These tables do not hold every clone; where another copy was compared, an unresolved V gene accounts for under half, and the others remain unexplained. Clonal size and the V and J genes are those of that table, whereas D and trimming came from the DNA. This sample lists millions of clones; 93% were detected once. The ten largest clones capture around 0.4% of the sample.

The CDR3 starts with the cysteine, ends with the phenylalanine, and has 16 residues. Kept here is only the CDR3 DNA, which spans 48 bases and is read in frame from base 1. The germline V end is reduced by 1 base and the J end by 2 bases; junction bases left unmatched: 6. According to the germline V gene, CDR1 reads SGHAT and CDR2 reads FQNNGV. General study outcomes and caveats: Across a handful of donors, approximately 5% of naive CD4, 3% to 4% of naive CD8, under 2.5% of memory CD4, and about 0.44% of memory CD8 clonotypes were shared. Incomplete sequencing was indicated by rarefaction of sorted-subset datasets, despite the large sequencing depth. Sampling was limited to blood, and TCR repertoires in tissue likely differ from TCR repertoires in blood. Based on pairwise subsampling, the degree of clonotype sharing among donors was expected to be affected by sequencing depth. The genetic and exposure-history diversity represented was limited by the small number of donors. Higher generation probabilities were observed for clonotypes shared by all four sorted-subset donors than for non-shared clonotypes. Estimated clonotype richness was generally larger for naive than for memory subsets.

The donors were healthy, HIV-negative adults who had no recently reported acute infections or vaccinations. Every donor was a Caucasian adult residing in Nashville, Tennessee, USA. CD4+ T cells were enriched by magnetic negative selection, after which naive cells were positively selected on CD45RA and the negative fraction was taken as the memory subset. Blood was collected by leukapheresis, and PBMCs were isolated by Ficoll-Histopaque density gradient centrifugation and then cryopreserved in liquid nitrogen vapor phase. Analytical flow cytometry was used to check the purity and quantity of every magnetically sorted T cell population. Each sorted fraction had its genomic DNA isolated and then quantified by UV absorbance on a Nanodrop 2000c. About this clone: Its antigen is still unknown. No base-level quality is on record; no much larger clone is a single base apart.

The receptor was isolated from a man younger than 35 in good health. Some clones in this sample may be carry-over from other donors' samples. Sequencing was performed on naive CD4+ T cells from PBMCs. Sample cell subset or site, as interpreted from the label and publication: CD45RA+ positively selected. The chain employs TRBV11-2 and TRBJ2-7, with TRBD2 identical over 9 junction bases. The nucleotides read TGTGCCAGCAGCTTAGGGCCTAGCGGGACCCCCTACGAGCAGTACTTC. It codes for CASSLGPSGTPYEQYF.